Included here is one T cell receptor beta chain sequence, with context. This clonotype was counted only a few times. No antigen is known for it. No per-base quality is available; no much larger clone lies one base away. Including cysteine and phenylalanine, the CDR3 has 16 amino acids. Only the CDR3 DNA stays, 48 bases, in frame from base 1. V and J are truncated by 2 bases and 1 base respectively, leaving an intervening sequence of 12 bases. CDR1 and CDR2, per the germline V gene, are SGHRS and YFSETQ. PBMCs were isolated by Ficoll-Paque density gradient centrifugation. This sample stems from a study of T-cell memory formation after mild COVID-19 (dated by TCRdb to the early 2020s). Background for the entire study: TCR sequence clusters from the two donors were found to be largely donor specific. T-cell clones expanding and contracting after mild COVID-19 in a couple of donors were tracked by longitudinal TCRalpha and TCRbeta repertoire sequencing. The cohort comprised two young, previously healthy adult volunteers, one female and one male.

Sequencing was carried out with an Illumina NovaSeq 6000. Using 5'RACE with constant-segment primers, TCRalpha and TCRbeta cDNA libraries were constructed, with sample barcodes and unique molecular identifiers added in the process. RNA was extracted from every sample with Trizol reagent. The libraries were amplified in two PCR steps, and the second step added a second sample barcode and Illumina TruSeq adapters. Libraries were sequenced on an Illumina NovaSeq with 2 x 150 bp paired-end reads. Turning to the authors' computational methods: Demultiplexing of reads and collapsing into UMI-guided consensus sequences were performed with migec v1.2.7. With mixcr v2.1.11, UMI consensuses were aligned to TRA and TRB V and J templates and assembled into clonotypes. Expanded or contracted clonotypes were those called significant by both edgeR and NoisET, with noise models trained on biological replicates. For edgeR calls, the thresholds were a false discovery rate-adjusted p below 0.01 and a log2 fold-change of 1. As an exploratory analysis of dynamics, max-normalized trajectories of the 1000 most abundant clonotypes were examined with PCA combined with hierarchical clustering. The CD4 or CD8 phenotype of responding clones was assigned using the separately sequenced CD4+ and CD8+ repertoires. TCRdb reanalyzed the raw reads on its own, using fastp at Q25 for trimming and MiXCR for clone calling, and kept in-frame beta chains. Every distinct CDR3 protein forms one entry, paired with its most common genes and DNA. Clone size and V and J calls follow TCRdb, not the original study. Present in this sample are 200,000 to 300,000 distinct CDR3 sequences, just over 15% of which were seen just once. The ten largest clones capture 2% to 2.5% of the sample.

Results the study describes overall, beyond this receptor: Contracting CD4+ clones were located mainly in the CM and EM memory subsets, whereas CD8+ clones were found to be enriched in EMRA. SARS-CoV-2 specificity was not confirmed for the second-wave clones peaking on day 37. The study included only a couple of mild cases, and larger cohorts that include severe cases with pre-infection samples were judged to be necessary. Balanced CD4/CD8 phenotypes were observed for clones contracting from day 15 to 85, whereas a bias towards CD4+ was observed for a second wave of clones expanding from day 15 to 37. The detection of some responding clones in pre-infection memory suggests that pre-existing cross-reactive memory T cells joined the SARS-CoV-2 response.

The sample consisted of PBMCs or a T cell subset sorted from them (not recorded which). Recombination linked TRBV5-1 to TRBJ2-2, with TRBD1 as a weak D call on 5 bases. The source is an adult woman who had mild COVID-19 (a few samples of this study predate the infection). The sample titles of this study are shuffled in the database, so cell type and time point are left out; the donor was told from shared clones. The sequenced DNA: TGCGCCAGCAGCTTAGACAGATACTGGAACACCGGGGAGCTGTTTTTT. This sequence encodes CASSLDRYWNTGELFF.